Following are 22 T cell receptor beta chains from one sample sequenced in a study of T cell changes during pregnancy in multiple sclerosis (dated by TCRdb to between 2019 and 2020). Library preparation used the immunoSEQ multiplex PCR assay. TCRdb retrieved this table from immuneACCESS and kept in-frame rearrangements only. Not all clones are present; in checked studies, unresolved V genes account for under half, and no reason is known for the remainder. The sample table lists around 110,000 clones, approximately 90% of them with a count of one. Clones ranked in the top ten supply approximately 1.4% of the sample. The specimen was peripheral blood, collected in the third trimester of pregnancy. The receptors here all came from a female donor with multiple sclerosis, enrolled in a pregnancy study.

The chain uses TRBV30 and TRBJ2-1; TRBD1 matches at 10 bases. The junction had 5 bases not matched to a gene; V was cut back by 1 base and J by 11 bases. The CDR3 has 13 residues. The germline V gene encodes CDR1 GTSNPN and CDR2 SVGIG (reference sequence). For the CDR3, the DNA is TGTGCCTGGAGTGCTGACAGGGGGCAGAAGCAGTTCTTC. Translating it yields CAWSADRGQKQFF.

The rearrangement uses TRBV9 and TRBJ1-2; 7 nucleotides match TRBD1. This CDR3 spans 13 amino acids. CDR1 is SGDLS and CDR2 is YYNGEE in the germline V gene. The V gene end was trimmed by 4 bases and the J gene end by 3 bases; junction bases not matched to a gene: 3. In nucleotides, the CDR3 is TGTGCCAGCAGCCGGGACAGCCACTATGGCTACACCTTC. Protein sequence: CASSRDSHYGYTF. Drawing the rest from reference TRBV9 and TRBJ1-2, the complete variable domain is DSGVTQTPKHLITATGQRVTLRCSPRSGDLSVYWYQQSLDQGLQFLIQYYNGEERAKGNILERFSAQQFPDLHSELNLSSLELGDSALYFCASSRDSHYGYTFGSGTRLTVV.

V and J are TRBV7-2 and TRBJ1-1; 8 bases line up with TRBD1. The CDR3 runs 14 residues. Trimming cost V 4 bases and J 0 bases; bases outside gene matches: 1. CDR1 and CDR2 (germline): SGHTA, FQGNSA. DNA for the CDR3: TGTGCCAGCAGCTCGGACAGGGTGAACACTGAAGCTTTCTTT. Amino acids: CASSSDRVNTEAFF.

This clone was detected a few times. V is TRBV19 and J is TRBJ2-2, with a tentative D call TRBD2 (5 bases). This CDR3 is 14 amino acids long. V was clipped by 9 bases and J by 0 bases, with 11 bases between them. Germline values: CDR1 LNHDA, CDR2 SQIVND (reference sequence). The CDR3 sequence is CASSRRSNTGELFF. CDR3 in DNA: TGTGCCAGCTCCCGGAGGTCGAACACCGGGGAGCTGTTTTTT.

This sequence joins TRBV18 and TRBJ2-7; 11 bases align to TRBD1. Germline lookup yields CDR1 KGHSH and CDR2 LQKENI. The CDR3 runs to 17 residues. J gave up 2 bases and V 0 bases, and 6 bases lay outside the gene matches. CDR3 residues: CASSPPGWGQGAYEQYF. CDR3 DNA: TGTGCCAGCTCACCACCAGGTTGGGGACAGGGGGCCTACGAGCAGTACTTC.

This chain links TRBV6-1 with TRBJ1-2; D may be TRBD1 (6 bases). The CDR3 is made up of 12 amino acids. V dropped 5 bases and J dropped 5 bases, with 9 bases sitting between them. Germline lookup yields CDR1 MNHNS and CDR2 SASEGT. The DNA of the CDR3 is TGTGCCAGCAGTAGGACAGAGTATGGCTACACCTTC. Amino acid sequence: CASSRTEYGYTF.

The rearrangement links TRBV19 to TRBJ1-2, with 7 bases fitting TRBD1. CDR3 length: 14 amino acids. Losses at the gene ends were 8 bases for V and 7 bases for J; bases not matched to a gene: 13. CDR1 and CDR2 (germline): LNHDA, SQIVND (reference sequence). In DNA form, the CDR3 reads TGTGCCAGTGCCAAAGACAGGGTAGGCAGTGGCTACACCTTC. Its translation is CASAKDRVGSGYTF.

This clone was observed a single time. The CDR3, as DNA: TGTGCCAGCAGGAGACTAGCGACGGAGACCCAGTACTTC. It translates to CASRRLATETQYF. The chain uses TRBV2 and TRBJ2-5; the match to TRBD2 covers 8 bases. The CDR3 length is 13 residues. Germline assignment: CDR1 SNHLY and CDR2 FYNNEI. J gave up 5 bases and V 6 bases, and 5 bases lay outside the gene matches.

The genes are TRBV2 and TRBJ2-5; D is unresolved. The V gene lost 0 bases and the J gene lost 5 bases, with 10 bases spanning the gap. CDR1 SNHLY and CDR2 FYNNEI come from the germline V gene. This CDR3 comprises 14 residues. CDR3 loop: CASSEALGAETQYF. Here the CDR3 DNA reads TGTGCCAGCAGTGAAGCGCTAGGCGCGGAGACCCAGTACTTC.

The chain is built from TRBV6-5 and TRBJ1-5; unclear D gene. Per the germline V gene, CDR1 is MNHEY and CDR2 is SVGAGI. Trimming left V 4 bases short and J 3 bases short, with 16 bases between. The CDR3 is 16 residues long. CDR3 DNA sequence: TGTGCCAGCAGTTCAAAAGAAGTACATTTCAATCAGCCCCAGCATTTT. Its protein is CASSSKEVHFNQPQHF.

The chain uses TRBV5-6 and TRBJ2-1; tentative D call: TRBD1 (5 bases). CDR1 SGHDT and CDR2 YYEEEE come from the germline V gene. Trimming took off 7 bases at V and 2 bases at J, with 13 bases between the two ends. The CDR3 is 14 residues long. Here the CDR3 DNA reads TGTGCCAGCGCCCTGGGGCACCCCTACAATGAGCAGTTCTTC. It encodes CASALGHPYNEQFF.

V and J are TRBV30 and TRBJ2-1, with D hard to call. The V gene lost 0 bases and the J gene lost 12 bases, with 12 bases spanning the gap. The CDR3 totals 12 residues. Germline lookup yields CDR1 GTSNPN and CDR2 SVGIG (reference sequence). The CDR3, as DNA: TGTGCCTGGAGTGTACACCAAGGAGTGCAGTTCTTC. Its protein is CAWSVHQGVQFF.

V is TRBV7-9 and J is TRBJ1-1, with TRBD1 identical over 7 bases. Germline CDR1 SEHNR, CDR2 FQNEAQ (reference sequence). The CDR3 runs to 17 residues. J was trimmed by 2 bases and V by 4 bases; bases with no gene match: 13. The CDR3 DNA follows: TGTGCCAGCAGCTCGCCCACCGGGACAGATATAAACACTGAAGCTTTCTTT. Amino acids: CASSSPTGTDINTEAFF.

The chain joins TRBV7-9 to TRBJ1-1; 7 nucleotides line up with TRBD1. Germline-derived CDR1 and CDR2 are SEHNR and FQNEAQ (reference sequence). The CDR3 is 14 amino acids. Trimming cost V 3 bases and J 7 bases; bases outside gene matches: 8. DNA of the CDR3: TGTGCCAGCAGCTTTGGAGGGGGCTGGGATGAAGCTTTCTTT. Translating gives CASSFGGGWDEAFF.

Only a few counts were recorded for this clone. The chain carries TRBV30 and TRBJ1-1, with D uncertain. Germline values: CDR1 GTSNPN, CDR2 SVGIG (reference sequence). The CDR3 runs 15 residues. The germline V and J ends were trimmed by 1 base and 0 bases, with 12 bases remaining between them. The CDR3 spells CAWSADSGMNTEAFF. As DNA, the CDR3 is TGTGCCTGGAGTGCAGATTCAGGCATGAACACTGAAGCTTTCTTT.

V gene TRBV6-1 combines with J gene TRBJ2-3; maybe TRBD2 (5 bases). The CDR3 length is 15 residues. Trimming removed 2 bases from V and 2 bases from J, with 11 bases in between. The germline CDR1 and CDR2 sequences are MNHNS and SASEGT. The CDR3 DNA sequence: TGTGCCAGCAGTGAATTGAGGAGGCCCACAGATACGCAGTATTTT. Encoded protein: CASSELRRPTDTQYF.

The chain is built from TRBV25-1 and TRBJ1-1; no firm D call. There are 16 residues in the CDR3. Trimming shortened V by 3 bases and J by 3 bases, and 17 bases separated the two germline ends. Germline-derived CDR1 and CDR2 are MGHDK and SYGVNS. The DNA of the CDR3 is TGTGCCAGCAGTGAGATAGGTACTAGAGGGTACACTGAAGCTTTCTTT. Amino acids: CASSEIGTRGYTEAFF.

This chain joins TRBV9 and TRBJ1-2; no clear D gene. The CDR3 extends over 13 amino acids. Germline V gene data show CDR1 as SGDLS and CDR2 as YYNGEE. V was trimmed by 1 base and J by 8 bases, leaving 12 bases between them. This chain's CDR3 is CASSVNNLVGYTF. The CDR3 DNA is TGTGCCAGCAGCGTAAACAATCTGGTCGGCTACACCTTC.

The chain employs TRBV6-5 and TRBJ1-2; D is unresolved. The CDR3 length is 11 residues. Per the germline V gene, CDR1 is MNHEY and CDR2 is SVGAGI. V lost 6 bases to trimming and J lost 5 bases, with 7 bases between them. The DNA of the CDR3 is TGTGCCAGCAGCGAGGGTTATGGCTACACCTTC. Protein sequence: CASSEGYGYTF.

V gene TRBV29-1 combines with J gene TRBJ2-7, with 11 bases identical to TRBD2. The V segment lost 4 bases and the J segment 2 bases; nucleotides outside the gene matches: 7. Germline V gene data show CDR1 as SQVTM and CDR2 as ANQGSEA. The CDR3 has 15 residues. This CDR3 is CSVGGPGLAAYEQYF. For the CDR3, the DNA is TGCAGCGTTGGAGGCCCGGGACTAGCGGCCTACGAGCAGTACTTC.

The chain combines TRBV2 with TRBJ2-3; D not resolved. Trimming took off 0 bases at V and 4 bases at J, with 14 bases between the two ends. Germline V gene data show CDR1 as SNHLY and CDR2 as FYNNEI. This CDR3 is built from 16 residues. CDR3 residues: CASSEAPKAVADTQYF. CDR3 coding DNA: TGTGCCAGCAGTGAAGCCCCTAAGGCGGTAGCAGATACGCAGTATTTT.

The chain uses TRBV6-1 and TRBJ2-7, with 10 bases lining up with TRBD1. Germline V lookup: CDR1 MNHNS, CDR2 SASEGT. The CDR3 covers 15 residues. V lost 2 bases and J lost 6; bases outside the gene matches: 7. DNA of the CDR3: TGTGCCAGCAGTGAACAAAGGACAGGGGGTCCCGAGCAGTACTTC. Translation: CASSEQRTGGPEQYF.